This T cell receptor (beta chain) is from a study of Graves' ophthalmopathy and Graves' hyperthyroidism. Whole-study results and caveats: Most clonotypes expanded in thyroid above 0.001 frequency were present in blood too. Using 13 signatures, a model distinguished ophthalmopathy from stable hyperthyroidism, reaching 85% to 90% sensitivity and around 81% specificity.

Scientists amplified the TCR beta CDR3 regions from RNA transcripts. The authors performed first-round RT-PCR with HTBI primers and then a second-round multiplex PCR. Each CDR3 protein gets one entry after TCRdb re-called the multiplex PCR reads with MiXCR. The data hold around 1,000,000 distinct CDR3 sequences, with about 40% observed a single time. This clonotype occurred a few times. Its antigen is unknown. Trimming shortened V by 2 bases and J by 7 bases, and 11 bases separated the two germline ends. Germline V gene lookup returns CDR1 ENHRY and CDR2 SYGVKD. The CDR3 contains 14 residues. Uncontrolled infections, pregnancy, lactation or other autoimmune diseases led to patient exclusion.

The sequenced sample was peripheral blood or thyroid tissue (not recorded which). The sequence was obtained from an adult man with Graves' hyperthyroidism. The chain carries TRBV10-3 and TRBJ1-4, with D perhaps matching TRBD1 (5 bases). In DNA form, the CDR3 reads TGTGCCATCAGTGAGGGCAGGGCTACTGAAAAACTGTTTTTT. Its translation: CAISEGRATEKLFF.